The 10 T cell receptor beta chains reported below all come from one sample, sequenced in a study of blood T cell repertoires in COVID-19. Clones were read by immunoSEQ multiplex PCR, and TCRdb kept only the in-frame ones, dropping some. The data contain roughly 250,000 clones, around 82% of them seen just once; the ten biggest clones take up approximately 4.8%. Input material: peripheral blood. The receptor source for this set is a man aged 50 or older with active or convalescent COVID-19.

The V call is TRBV7-2, the J call TRBJ1-3; D call uncertain. Germline lookup yields CDR1 SGHTA and CDR2 FQGNSA. Trimming pared 3 bases from V and 4 bases from J, leaving 13 bases between. This CDR3 has 15 residues. CDR3 in DNA: TGTGCCAGCAGCTTGGGAGGGATAGCGGGAAACACCATATATTTT. It translates to CASSLGGIAGNTIYF.

The chain is built from TRBV3-1 (or the pseudogene TRBV3-2) and TRBJ2-3; D uncertain. Trimming pared 0 bases from V and 2 bases from J, leaving 9 bases between. Germline V gene data show CDR1 as LGHDT and CDR2 as YNNKEL (reference sequence). This CDR3 has 15 amino acids. In DNA, the CDR3 is TGTGCCAGCAGCCAAGATCCCCTAGTCACAGATACGCAGTATTTT. It yields the protein CASSQDPLVTDTQYF.

This chain uses TRBV19 with TRBJ1-5; maybe TRBD1 (5 bases). Germline V gene data show CDR1 as LNHDA and CDR2 as SQIVND (reference sequence). The CDR3 has 15 residues. Trimming took 0 bases from V and 1 from J, leaving 7 bases between them. CDR3 residues: CASSIETGSNQPQHF. The CDR3 DNA reads TGTGCCAGTAGTATAGAAACAGGAAGCAATCAGCCCCAGCATTTT.

V usage is TRBV30 and J usage is TRBJ1-1; 7 nucleotides line up with TRBD1. Per germline, CDR1 GTSNPN and CDR2 SVGIG (reference sequence). The CDR3 runs to 14 residues. V lost 5 bases, J lost 5 bases, and 11 bases stayed unmatched. CDR3 in amino acids: CAWARQGLDTEAFF. The CDR3 nucleotides read TGTGCCTGGGCCCGACAGGGCCTCGATACTGAAGCTTTCTTT.

The genes are TRBV27 and TRBJ2-1; D unclear. V gave up 5 bases and J gave up 7 bases, with 18 bases separating them. This CDR3 is built from 15 residues. CDR1 and CDR2 (germline): MNHEY, SMNVEV (reference sequence). The chain's CDR3 is CASSPTSRIVNEQFF. CDR3 in DNA: TGTGCCAGCAGTCCCACGAGCAGGATTGTAAATGAGCAGTTCTTC.

V usage is TRBV21-1 and J usage is TRBJ2-7; TRBD1 reflects the table's D call only, with no check against the DNA. TRBV21-1 corresponds to a pseudogene. CDR3 size: 15 residues. The DNA for the CDR3 is TGTGCCAGCAGCCAAACGGGCAGGGTCACCTACGAGCAGTACTTC. It specifies CASSQTGRVTYEQYF.

The chain combines TRBV19 with TRBJ1-5; D gene uncertain. V was cut by 7 bases and J by 4 bases, with 11 bases left in between. There are 13 residues in the CDR3. CDR1 is LNHDA, CDR2 SQIVND, per germline (reference sequence). For the CDR3, the DNA is TGTGCCAGTAAGGTCGGGTTTAATCAGCCCCAGCATTTT. It specifies CASKVGFNQPQHF.

This sequence joins TRBV28 and TRBJ1-5, with a tentative D call TRBD1 (6 bases). From germline, CDR1 is MDHEN and CDR2 SYDVKM. The CDR3 has 12 amino acids. The ends were cut back, 8 bases at V and 6 bases at J, with 11 bases in the middle. The CDR3, as DNA: TGTGCCAGCTCACAGGGTACTCAGCCCCAGCATTTT. It translates to CASSQGTQPQHF.

The chain couples TRBV9 to TRBJ1-2; 8 bases fit TRBD1. The V gene's germline CDR1 is SGDLS and CDR2 YYNGEE. This CDR3 region has 14 residues. The V gene end was trimmed by 3 bases and the J gene end by 7 bases; junction bases not matched to a gene: 8. The CDR3 loop reads CASSALQGVGGYTF. The DNA for the CDR3 is TGTGCCAGCAGCGCCTTACAGGGGGTTGGTGGCTACACCTTC.

This clone was seen once. This chain links TRBV7-3 with TRBJ2-7; maybe TRBD2 (6 bases). V was pared by 1 base and J by 6 bases, with 10 bases between. The CDR3 has 13 residues. The V gene's germline CDR1 is SGHTA and CDR2 FQGTGA. The CDR3 nucleotides are TGTGCCAGCAGCTTAAACGGGGGAAGCGAGCAGTACTTC. It encodes CASSLNGGSEQYF.